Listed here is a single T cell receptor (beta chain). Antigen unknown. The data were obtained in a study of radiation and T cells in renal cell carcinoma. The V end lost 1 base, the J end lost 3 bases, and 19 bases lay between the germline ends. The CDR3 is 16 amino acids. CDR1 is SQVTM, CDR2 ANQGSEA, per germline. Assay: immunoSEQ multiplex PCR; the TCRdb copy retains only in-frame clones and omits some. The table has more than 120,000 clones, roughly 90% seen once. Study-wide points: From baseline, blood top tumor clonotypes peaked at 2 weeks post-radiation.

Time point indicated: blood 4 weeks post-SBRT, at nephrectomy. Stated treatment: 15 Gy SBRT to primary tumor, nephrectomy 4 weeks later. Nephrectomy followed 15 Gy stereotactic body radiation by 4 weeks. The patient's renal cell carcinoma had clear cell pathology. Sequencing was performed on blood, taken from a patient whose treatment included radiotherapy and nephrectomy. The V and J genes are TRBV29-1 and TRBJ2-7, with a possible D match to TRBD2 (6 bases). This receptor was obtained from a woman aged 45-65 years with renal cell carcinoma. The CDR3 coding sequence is TGCAGCGTTGAAGGAGGACGCGGCGGGGAGGACTACGAGCAGTACTTC. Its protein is CSVEGGRGGEDYEQYF.